These T cell receptor beta chains were read from a single sample in a study of blood T cell repertoires in COVID-19. Assay used: immunoSEQ multiplex PCR; TCRdb lists only in-frame clones, some missing. Of roughly 290,000 clones in the sample, roughly nine tenths are singletons; the top ten hold 1.5% to 2%. Material for sequencing was PBMCs or T cells enriched from blood (not recorded which). The source of these receptors is a woman aged 40-49 years who had recovered from COVID-19. The CDR3 runs from the conserved cysteine through the conserved F or W. The order of the fields is D gene, J gene, clone size, V gene, CDR3 DNA, CDR3 protein. The D gene is left open where the match is weak. A row's size may be missing; if present it is once, few, many or a size class.

D gene: TRBD1; J gene: TRBJ2-2; clone size: .; V gene: TRBV5-4; CDR3 DNA: TGTGCCAGCAGCTTGGGTGGGACAGGGGACACCGGGGAGCTGTTTTTT; CDR3 protein: CASSLGGTGDTGELFF
D gene: .; J gene: TRBJ1-6; clone size: .; V gene: TRBV30; CDR3 DNA: TGTGCCTGGGTCTCGACAGAGCCTAATTCACCCCTCCACTTT; CDR3 protein: CAWVSTEPNSPLHF
D gene: .; J gene: TRBJ1-2; clone size: .; V gene: TRBV4-2; CDR3 DNA: TGTGCCAGCAGCCAAGATAGTGCGGGGTGGTATGGCTACACCTTC; CDR3 protein: CASSQDSAGWYGYTF
D gene: .; J gene: TRBJ1-2; clone size: .; V gene: TRBV5-1; CDR3 DNA: TGCGCCAGCAGGCAGGACTATGGCTACACCTTC; CDR3 protein: CASRQDYGYTF
D gene: .; J gene: TRBJ2-7; clone size: .; V gene: TRBV7-2; CDR3 DNA: TGTGCCAGCAGCTTCGTTGGGGCAGGGTATATGAACGAGCAGTACTTC; CDR3 protein: CASSFVGAGYMNEQYF
D gene: .; J gene: TRBJ1-4; clone size: .; V gene: TRBV19; CDR3 DNA: TGTGCCAGTAGCCCCGGGGAGCTAAGTAATGAAAAACTGTTTTTT; CDR3 protein: CASSPGELSNEKLFF
D gene: .; J gene: TRBJ1-1; clone size: .; V gene: TRBV10-3; CDR3 DNA: TGTGCCATCAGTGAGCGGGGGGAGGGCACTGAAGCTTTCTTT; CDR3 protein: CAISERGEGTEAFF
D gene: .; J gene: TRBJ1-2; clone size: .; V gene: TRBV28; CDR3 DNA: TGTGCCAGCAGTCCGATCGGTAACTATGGCTACACCTTC; CDR3 protein: CASSPIGNYGYTF
D gene: .; J gene: TRBJ2-2; clone size: .; V gene: TRBV5-6; CDR3 DNA: TGTGCCAGCAGCTTCCGGAGGCCGGATGGGACCGGGGAGCTGTTTTTT; CDR3 protein: CASSFRRPDGTGELFF
D gene: TRBD1; J gene: TRBJ1-1; clone size: few; V gene: TRBV30; CDR3 DNA: TGTGCCTGGAGTGTAGGACAGGGTGCGCCTGAAGCTTTCTTT; CDR3 protein: CAWSVGQGAPEAFF
D gene: .; J gene: TRBJ2-7; clone size: .; V gene: TRBV7-3; CDR3 DNA: TGTGCCAGCAGCTTAGAAGGCGGGGGCCCCTACGAGCAGTACTTC; CDR3 protein: CASSLEGGGPYEQYF
D gene: .; J gene: TRBJ1-2; clone size: .; V gene: TRBV15; CDR3 DNA: TGTGCCACCAGGACGGGAAGCGAATTTAATTTTGACTATGGCTACACCTTC; CDR3 protein: CATRTGSEFNFDYGYTF
D gene: TRBD2; J gene: TRBJ2-1; clone size: .; V gene: TRBV7-9; CDR3 DNA: TGTGCCAGCAGCTCGACGGTCGCGGGGGCGGGAGGGAATGAGCAGTTCTTC; CDR3 protein: CASSSTVAGAGGNEQFF
D gene: .; J gene: TRBJ1-2; clone size: .; V gene: TRBV6-2/TRBV6-3; CDR3 DNA: TGTGCCAGCAGTTTTATCTATGGCTACACCTTC; CDR3 protein: CASSFIYGYTF
D gene: .; J gene: TRBJ1-6; clone size: .; V gene: TRBV7-3; CDR3 DNA: TGTGCCAGCAGCTTAAACCCACCCCCAGCACCCCTCCACTTT; CDR3 protein: CASSLNPPPAPLHF
D gene: TRBD1; J gene: TRBJ2-7; clone size: once; V gene: TRBV27; CDR3 DNA: TGTGCCAGCAGCGGGACAGGGGGCATCTACGAGCAGTACTTC; CDR3 protein: CASSGTGGIYEQYF
D gene: TRBD1; J gene: TRBJ1-2; clone size: .; V gene: TRBV19; CDR3 DNA: TGTGCCAGTAGTATTCTTCGGGACAGCAATAACTATGGCTACACCTTC; CDR3 protein: CASSILRDSNNYGYTF
D gene: .; J gene: TRBJ1-2; clone size: .; V gene: TRBV2; CDR3 DNA: TGTGCCAGCAGCGAGGGACACAACTATGGCTACACCTTC; CDR3 protein: CASSEGHNYGYTF
D gene: TRBD1; J gene: TRBJ2-1; clone size: .; V gene: TRBV5-5; CDR3 DNA: TGTGCCAGCAGCTCGACTGACAGGGGTGCCTACAATGAGCAGTTCTTC; CDR3 protein: CASSSTDRGAYNEQFF
D gene: .; J gene: TRBJ2-1; clone size: .; V gene: TRBV11-2; CDR3 DNA: TGTGCCAGCAGCCACTACAATGAGCAGTTCTTC; CDR3 protein: CASSHYNEQFF
D gene: .; J gene: TRBJ1-1; clone size: .; V gene: TRBV12-3/TRBV12-4; CDR3 DNA: TGTGCCAGCAGTTTGACGGGGGGAGAAGCTTTCTTT; CDR3 protein: CASSLTGGEAFF
D gene: .; J gene: TRBJ2-1; clone size: .; V gene: TRBV6-1; CDR3 DNA: TGTGCCAGCAGTGATGAGGGGGTCGATGAGCAGTTCTTC; CDR3 protein: CASSDEGVDEQFF
D gene: .; J gene: TRBJ2-7; clone size: once; V gene: TRBV19; CDR3 DNA: TGTGCCAGTAGACCGAGTAGCGGCGTCTACGAGCAGTACTTC; CDR3 protein: CASRPSSGVYEQYF
D gene: .; J gene: TRBJ2-2; clone size: .; V gene: TRBV5-8; CDR3 DNA: TGTGCCAGCAAAGGGGAGCGGGACACCGGGGAGCTGTTTTTT; CDR3 protein: CASKGERDTGELFF
D gene: TRBD1; J gene: TRBJ2-5; clone size: .; V gene: TRBV7-3; CDR3 DNA: TGTGCCAGCAGCTTAGTCGGGACAGGGTCACGGGAGACCCAGTACTTC; CDR3 protein: CASSLVGTGSRETQYF
D gene: .; J gene: TRBJ1-2; clone size: .; V gene: TRBV18; CDR3 DNA: TGTGCCAGCTCACCTAATACAGGCGCTATCAACTATGGCTACACCTTC; CDR3 protein: CASSPNTGAINYGYTF
D gene: TRBD2; J gene: TRBJ2-2; clone size: .; V gene: TRBV12-5; CDR3 DNA: TGTGCTAGTGGCCAACCCCTGGGGGGGACCGGGGAGCTGTTTTTT; CDR3 protein: CASGQPLGGTGELFF
D gene: TRBD1; J gene: TRBJ1-5; clone size: .; V gene: TRBV19; CDR3 DNA: TGTGCCAGTAGGGGACAGGGGGCGAGGAATCAGCCCCAGCATTTT; CDR3 protein: CASRGQGARNQPQHF
D gene: .; J gene: TRBJ1-1; clone size: .; V gene: TRBV10-3; CDR3 DNA: TGTGCCACCCGGAGGACAGAGAACACTGAAGCTTTCTTT; CDR3 protein: CATRRTENTEAFF
D gene: TRBD1; J gene: TRBJ2-7; clone size: .; V gene: TRBV29-1; CDR3 DNA: TGCAGCGTAAAACCGGGACAGAACTACGAGCAGTACTTC; CDR3 protein: CSVKPGQNYEQYF
D gene: .; J gene: TRBJ2-2; clone size: .; V gene: TRBV24-1; CDR3 DNA: TGTGCCACCAGTGGAGAGTCCGGGGAGCTGTTTTTT; CDR3 protein: CATSGESGELFF
D gene: .; J gene: TRBJ1-1; clone size: .; V gene: TRBV3-1/TRBV3-2; CDR3 DNA: TGTGCCAGCAGCCCGGCAGGGTCGGACACTGAAGCTTTCTTT; CDR3 protein: CASSPAGSDTEAFF
D gene: TRBD2; J gene: TRBJ2-5; clone size: .; V gene: TRBV5-4; CDR3 DNA: TGTGCCAGCAGCTTGGAGTTCGGGACTAGCGCGACCCAGTACTTC; CDR3 protein: CASSLEFGTSATQYF
D gene: TRBD1; J gene: TRBJ1-1; clone size: .; V gene: TRBV20-1; CDR3 DNA: TGCAGTGCTAGTAACAGGGGAGGTACTGAAGCTTTCTTT; CDR3 protein: CSASNRGGTEAFF
D gene: TRBD2; J gene: TRBJ2-1; clone size: few; V gene: TRBV4-3; CDR3 DNA: TGCGCCAGCAGCCGGCTGGGCGGGAGTAAGGGTGAGCAGTTCTTC; CDR3 protein: CASSRLGGSKGEQFF
D gene: TRBD1; J gene: TRBJ1-2; clone size: .; V gene: TRBV11-3; CDR3 DNA: TGTGCCAGCAGCCCTCGGGACAGGGGGCACTATGGCTACACCTTC; CDR3 protein: CASSPRDRGHYGYTF
D gene: .; J gene: TRBJ1-1; clone size: .; V gene: TRBV9; CDR3 DNA: TGTGCCAGCAGTAGCAGGGACATGAACACTGAAGCTTTCTTT; CDR3 protein: CASSSRDMNTEAFF
D gene: .; J gene: TRBJ2-1; clone size: .; V gene: TRBV5-4; CDR3 DNA: TGTGCCAGCAGCGCTCCGCAGTACAATGAGCAGTTCTTC; CDR3 protein: CASSAPQYNEQFF
D gene: TRBD2; J gene: TRBJ2-1; clone size: .; V gene: TRBV11-2; CDR3 DNA: TGTGCCAGCAGCTACATGACTAGCGGAGACAATGAGCAGTTCTTC; CDR3 protein: CASSYMTSGDNEQFF
D gene: TRBD1; J gene: TRBJ2-7; clone size: .; V gene: TRBV30; CDR3 DNA: TGTGCCTGGGCCGGGACAGGTCGCCTCCTCCACGAGCAGTACTTC; CDR3 protein: CAWAGTGRLLHEQYF
D gene: .; J gene: TRBJ1-5; clone size: .; V gene: TRBV11-2; CDR3 DNA: TGTGCCAGCAGCTTAGATCTTGGGGAGGAACAGCCCCAGCATTTT; CDR3 protein: CASSLDLGEEQPQHF
D gene: .; J gene: TRBJ1-1; clone size: .; V gene: TRBV6-5; CDR3 DNA: TGTGCCAGCAGGACTACAGCGAACACTGAAGCTTTCTTT; CDR3 protein: CASRTTANTEAFF
D gene: .; J gene: TRBJ2-7; clone size: .; V gene: TRBV6-5; CDR3 DNA: TGTGCCAGCAGTTACTCGCTTCAGGGGTGGCAGTACTTC; CDR3 protein: CASSYSLQGWQYF